The 7 T cell receptor beta chains in this list originate from one sample, sequenced in a study of neurological immune-mediated disorders. TCRdb used MiXCR to reprocess the 5' RACE reads, holding one entry per CDR3 protein. The sample lists more than 35,000 distinct CDR3 sequences, about a tenth occurring once. Sequencing was carried out using PBMCs. The receptors derive from a woman in her 30s with HTLV-1-associated myelopathy (HAM/TSP).

This clonotype was seen at least ten times. The chain couples TRBV29-1 to TRBJ2-1, with D hard to call. CDR1 SQVTM and CDR2 ANQGSEA come from the germline V gene. Deletions cut 1 base from V and 7 bases from J, with 17 bases between. The CDR3 has 15 residues. As DNA, the CDR3 is TGCAGCGTTGAAGGTCGCCAGCTCCTAGATAATGAGCAGTTCTTC. It specifies CSVEGRQLLDNEQFF.

This clonotype was picked up many times. The CDR3 nucleotides read TGCGCCAGCAGCTTAGACGGGGGAAGCACTGAAGCTTTCTTT. Amino acids: CASSLDGGSTEAFF. The V call is TRBV5-1, the J call TRBJ1-1, with a tentative D call TRBD1 (5 bases). The CDR3 is made up of 14 amino acids. V lost 2 bases, J lost 4 bases, and 12 bases lay in between. CDR1 and CDR2 (germline): SGHRS, YFSETQ.

This clonotype is medium-sized within its sample. The chain employs TRBV10-2 and TRBJ2-1; D may be TRBD1 (5 bases). V was clipped by 3 bases and J by 7 bases, with 10 bases between them. The CDR3 runs to 13 residues. The V gene's germline CDR1 is WSHSY and CDR2 SAAADI. The CDR3, as DNA: TGCGCCAGCAGTGAATCAGGGTGGAATGAGCAGTTCTTC. As protein: CASSESGWNEQFF.

This clonotype has a count of ten or more. The chain links TRBV5-6 to TRBJ1-1; D gene ambiguous. Trimming cost V 2 bases and J 1 base, with 18 bases left between them. Germline V gene sequence: CDR1 SGHDT, CDR2 YYEEEE. The CDR3 is 17 residues long. CDR3 amino acids: CASSFFSWEGGNTEAFF. CDR3 bases: TGTGCCAGCAGCTTTTTTTCGTGGGAGGGCGGGAACACTGAAGCTTTCTTT.

On this clonotype: At one of its ends the junction is not consistent with the germline gene, which may arise from a read error. This rearrangement joins TRBV7-2 to TRBJ2-1; tentatively, D is TRBD2 (6 bases). The CDR3 totals 14 residues. Germline V CDR1 and CDR2: SGHTA, FQGNSA. CDR3 in amino acids: CASSPPGKGLNQFF. Here the CDR3 DNA reads TGTGCAAGCAGCCCCCCCGGGAAAGGACTAAACCAGTTCTTC.

The chain uses TRBV20-1 and TRBJ2-3, with 12 bases lining up with TRBD1. V shed 1 base, J shed 7 bases, and the junction held 6 bases outside the gene matches. The CDR3 runs 15 residues. CDR1 is DFQATT and CDR2 is SNEGSKA in the germline V gene (reference sequence). CDR3 nucleotide sequence: TGCAGTGCTAGAGGGGACAGGGGGCGCCAAAATACGCAGTATTTT. Translated: CSARGDRGRQNTQYF.

In this sample, this clonotype turned up many times. The rearrangement joins TRBV20-1 to TRBJ1-3; weak D call: TRBD1 (5 bases). Germline V gene data show CDR1 as DFQATT and CDR2 as SNEGSKA (reference sequence). V was pared by 3 bases and J by 9 bases, with 18 bases between. The CDR3 is made up of 14 amino acids. CDR3 nucleotides: TGCAGTGCTAGGCGTGGGCAGGGTGAAATCACCATATATTTT. It encodes CSARRGQGEITIYF.